This TCR beta chain comes out of a study of high-grade serous ovarian cancer treatment subgroups. Study-level background: Samples averaged 14,192 reads and approximately 7,000 unique TCR beta rearrangements.

This CDR3 contains 15 residues. The V end lost 2 bases, the J end lost 3 bases, and 11 bases lay between the germline ends. The germline gives CDR1 MGHDK, CDR2 SYGVNS. Whole-study results and caveats: Repertoire analysis covered CDR3 alone, not CDR1 or CDR2. Bulk tumor TCR sequencing gave no spatial information. Tumors within one patient showed repertoire similarity of 0.11 to 0.79.

Sequencing used immunoSEQ multiplex PCR; TCRdb keeps in-frame clones, though not all of them. Altogether about 16,000 clones are present, roughly 70% being singletons, with the ten largest covering approximately 4.5%. The tumor samples were collected prior to definitive surgery or chemotherapy. As regards this clone: Its specificity is unknown.

The material sequenced was tumor tissue. This receptor was identified in a human donor with high-grade serous ovarian cancer. V gene TRBV25-1 combines with J gene TRBJ2-1, with D tentatively TRBD2 (7 bases). The CDR3 bases are TGTGCCAGCAGTGAAGGGGGGGCTAACTACAATGAGCAGTTCTTC. Translating it yields CASSEGGANYNEQFF.